This is a list of T cell receptor beta chains from one sample in a study of blood T cell repertoires in COVID-19. Clones were read by immunoSEQ multiplex PCR, and TCRdb kept only the in-frame ones, dropping some. The table lists 150,000 to 200,000 clones, 89% of them singletons, with about 1.9% in the top ten. Sequencing was performed on peripheral blood. The receptors shown here come from a man between 18 and 35 years old who had recovered from COVID-19. CDR3s include the opening cysteine and the closing phenylalanine or tryptophan. D genes are given only for firm matches. Only some rows state a clone size, as once, few, many or a class for expanded clones.

cdr3_length j_call clone_size d_call v_call cdr3_aa cdr3_nt
15 TRBJ2-1 - TRBD2 TRBV28 CASSFAGVEYNEQFF TGTGCCAGCAGTTTCGCGGGAGTGGAGTACAATGAGCAGTTCTTC
14 TRBJ2-1 - - TRBV6-2/TRBV6-3 CASSYSGGYNEQFF TGTGCCAGCAGTTACTCTGGCGGGTACAATGAGCAGTTCTTC
14 TRBJ1-5 - TRBD1 TRBV6-6 CASRGQGFNQPQHF TGTGCCAGCAGGGGACAGGGATTCAATCAGCCCCAGCATTTT
13 TRBJ2-7 - TRBD2 TRBV7-6 CASSLGGGNEQYF TGTGCCAGCAGCTTAGGGGGAGGGAACGAGCAGTACTTC
15 TRBJ1-1 - TRBD1 TRBV5-1 CASRDRQGINTEAFF TGCGCCAGCAGGGATCGACAGGGGATAAACACTGAAGCTTTCTTT
15 TRBJ1-1 - TRBD1 TRBV28 CASRSPGQGNTEAFF TGTGCCAGCAGAAGTCCGGGACAGGGGAACACTGAAGCTTTCTTT
13 TRBJ2-7 - - TRBV28 CASSFMGGYEQYF TGTGCCAGCAGTTTCATGGGGGGTTACGAGCAGTACTTC
14 TRBJ2-2 - TRBD1 TRBV5-1 CASTPRTGNGELFF TGCGCCAGCACTCCAAGGACAGGGAACGGGGAGCTGTTTTTT
13 TRBJ2-7 - - TRBV12-2 CALLWREGYEQYF TGTGCACTGTTGTGGCGGGAGGGCTACGAGCAGTACTTC
12 TRBJ1-2 - TRBD1 TRBV7-6 CASSQGDYGYTF TGTGCCAGCAGCCAGGGGGACTATGGCTACACCTTC
17 TRBJ1-1 - TRBD1 TRBV6-6 CASSRSGTGFMNTEAFF TGTGCCAGCAGTCGATCCGGGACAGGGTTCATGAACACTGAAGCTTTCTTT
17 TRBJ2-1 - TRBD2 TRBV7-9 CASSLAGTRGSYNEQFF TGTGCCAGCAGCTTAGCAGGGACTAGGGGCTCCTACAATGAGCAGTTCTTC
15 TRBJ2-7 - - TRBV5-4 CASSLGTDLTYEQYF TGTGCCAGCAGCTTGGGAACAGACCTCACTTACGAGCAGTACTTC
13 TRBJ1-4 - - TRBV10-3 CATGESTNEKLFF TGTGCCACCGGGGAATCCACTAATGAAAAACTGTTTTTT
19 TRBJ2-3 - - TRBV11-2 CASSSRRRSASFGTDTQYF TGTGCCAGCAGCTCGCGTCGGCGGTCCGCATCCTTCGGCACAGATACGCAGTATTTT
14 TRBJ1-1 once TRBD1 TRBV19 CASSPSTGITEAFF TGTGCCAGTAGTCCGTCGACAGGGATCACTGAAGCTTTCTTT
14 TRBJ1-1 - TRBD1 TRBV6-5 CASSPGQGFSEAFF TGTGCCAGCAGTCCGGGACAGGGTTTTTCTGAAGCTTTCTTT
15 TRBJ1-4 - - TRBV5-4 CASSFKGQVNEKLFF TGTGCCAGCAGCTTCAAGGGACAAGTTAATGAAAAACTGTTTTTT
14 TRBJ1-1 - - TRBV11-1 CASSAGRLNTEAFF TGTGCCAGCAGCGCGGGACGTCTGAACACTGAAGCTTTCTTT
15 TRBJ1-5 - - TRBV28 CASSTGLFGNQPQHF TGTGCCAGCAGTACAGGATTATTTGGCAATCAGCCCCAGCATTTT
16 TRBJ1-5 - - TRBV7-8 CASSLALDRTNQPQHF TGTGCCAGCAGCTTAGCTCTGGACAGAACTAATCAGCCCCAGCATTTT
13 TRBJ1-2 - TRBD1 TRBV6-5 CAIRDRGHNGYTF TGTGCCATCAGGGACAGGGGGCATAATGGCTACACCTTC
12 TRBJ1-2 - - TRBV7-3 CASSADRTGYTF TGTGCCAGCAGCGCTGACAGAACTGGCTACACCTTC
15 TRBJ2-1 - TRBD2 TRBV5-1 CASRLRAGGSHEQFF TGCGCCAGCAGATTAAGGGCGGGAGGTAGCCATGAGCAGTTCTTC
16 TRBJ2-7 - - TRBV12-2 CASRSTPQRSSYEQYF TGTGCAAGTCGCTCCACCCCCCAGAGGTCGTCCTACGAGCAGTACTTC
16 TRBJ1-1 once - TRBV5-1 CASSSPQGRMNTEAFF TGCGCCAGCAGCTCACCACAGGGAAGGATGAACACTGAAGCTTTCTTT
14 TRBJ1-2 - - TRBV4-3 CASSQGGGTYGYTF TGCGCCAGCAGCCAAGGGGGAGGTACATATGGCTACACCTTC
13 TRBJ1-6 - - TRBV6-1 CASSETSNSPLHF TGTGCCAGCAGTGAGACATCTAATTCACCCCTCCACTTT
13 TRBJ2-5 - TRBD1 TRBV12-3/TRBV12-4 CASRRQGLETQYF TGTGCCAGCAGACGACAGGGTTTGGAGACCCAGTACTTC
14 TRBJ1-5 - - TRBV19 CASSIRGEYQPQHF TGTGCCAGTAGCATTAGGGGCGAGTACCAGCCCCAGCATTTT
13 TRBJ1-2 once - TRBV19 CASSRAAEYGYTF TGTGCCAGTAGTAGAGCAGCGGAATATGGCTACACCTTC
20 TRBJ2-3 - - TRBV29-1 CSVDGLPTIGALERTDTQYF TGCAGCGTTGACGGACTCCCGACTATAGGCGCCTTAGAGAGAACAGATACGCAGTATTTT
13 TRBJ1-1 - TRBD1 TRBV10-2 CASRQGTNTEAFF TGCGCCAGCCGACAGGGAACGAACACTGAAGCTTTCTTT
15 TRBJ2-1 - - TRBV27 CASAGLGGPRDEQFF TGTGCCAGCGCCGGGTTAGGGGGACCTCGGGATGAGCAGTTCTTC
16 TRBJ1-1 - TRBD1 TRBV4-3 CASSQDYWDSYTEAFF TGCGCCAGCAGCCAAGATTATTGGGACAGCTACACTGAAGCTTTCTTT
12 TRBJ2-1 - - TRBV7-9 CASSLDRTEQFF TGTGCCAGCAGCTTAGATAGGACAGAGCAGTTCTTC
13 TRBJ1-2 - - TRBV12-3/TRBV12-4 CASSLGGGYGYTF TGTGCCAGCAGTTTAGGGGGGGGCTATGGCTACACCTTC
13 TRBJ2-4 - TRBD1 TRBV30 CAWGTVVQNIQYF TGTGCCTGGGGGACAGTCGTCCAAAACATTCAGTACTTC